The 21 T cell receptor beta chains reported below all come from one sample, sequenced in a study of human T cells and chemical hapten exposure. Regarding time point: patch test 1, 2 weeks after DPC sensitization. Specified treatment: therapeutic diphenylcyclopropenone sensitization with weekly scalp DPC. TCRdb re-called the RACE reads through MiXCR, storing one row per CDR3 protein. The sample includes about 120,000 distinct CDR3 sequences, around 10% seen only once; the top ten take more than 1.3%. Sequenced here: whole blood, sampled in connection with sensitization to the hapten diphenylcyclopropenone (DPC). These receptors originate from a woman in her forties or fifties with alopecia areata. Some clones in this sample may be carry-over from other donors' samples.

This clonotype has ten or more counts. The chain combines TRBV6-2 or TRBV6-3 with TRBJ2-1; TRBD2 agrees at 11 bases. The CDR3 runs 14 residues. Germline V gene data show CDR1 as MNHEY and CDR2 as SVGEGT. V trimming: 4 bases; J trimming: 7 bases; junction bases outside the gene matches: 3. The CDR3 protein is CASSLAGGVNEQFF. The DNA of the CDR3 is TGTGCCAGCAGTTTAGCGGGAGGGGTTAATGAGCAGTTCTTC.

This clonotype was seen at least ten times. The chain uses TRBV6-6 and TRBJ2-7; the match to TRBD2 covers 7 bases. V gave up 0 bases and J gave up 3 bases; unmatched junction bases: 5. The CDR3 runs to 15 residues. In germline, CDR1 is MNHNY, CDR2 SVGAGI (reference sequence). In nucleotides, the CDR3 is TGTGCCAGCAGTTACTCGGGGGAGGGCCGCTACGAGCAGTACTTC. Amino acid sequence: CASSYSGEGRYEQYF.

This clonotype was picked up many times. V and J are TRBV28 and TRBJ1-1; 8 nucleotides line up with TRBD1. In germline, CDR1 is MDHEN, CDR2 SYDVKM. This CDR3 has 15 amino acids. V trimming: 5 bases; J trimming: 6 bases; junction bases outside the gene matches: 11. The DNA of the CDR3 is TGTGCCAGCAGTGCTCCCGGGACAGGAGAGCCTGAAGCTTTCTTT. Translating gives CASSAPGTGEPEAFF.

This clonotype was detected a few times. J is TRBJ1-4 and V is TRBV18; D is unclear. The V end lost 2 bases, the J end lost 6 bases, and 10 bases lay between the germline ends. The CDR3 is 14 residues long. Germline CDR1 KGHSH, CDR2 LQKENI. The CDR3 sequence: CASSPDIRHEKLFF. In DNA form, the CDR3 reads TGTGCCAGCTCACCAGACATAAGGCATGAAAAACTGTTTTTT.

There are many counts of this clonotype. This chain joins TRBV29-1 and TRBJ1-3, with D maybe TRBD1 (5 bases). Per the germline V gene, CDR1 is SQVTM and CDR2 is ANQGSEA. V dropped 6 bases and J dropped 4 bases, with 19 bases sitting between them. The CDR3 contains 15 residues. CDR3 bases: TGCAGCGTCTCCGCCCCGACAGTAGCGGGAAACACCATATATTTT. Protein sequence: CSVSAPTVAGNTIYF.

This clonotype has more than one count but fewer than ten. The chain has TRBV2 and TRBJ2-5; D unresolved. This CDR3 comprises 13 residues. CDR1 and CDR2 (germline): SNHLY, FYNNEI. V lost 4 bases and J lost 0, with 6 bases in between. The CDR3 coding sequence is TGTGCCAGCAGTGCCAGGAACCAAGAGACCCAGTACTTC. Residues: CASSARNQETQYF. Looking up the rest from reference TRBV2 and TRBJ2-5 gives the full variable domain: EPEVTQTPSHQVTQMGQEVILRCVPISNHLYFYWYRQILGQKVEFLVSFYNNEISEKSEIFDDQFSVERPDGSNFTLKIRSTKLEDSAMYFCASSARNQETQYFGPGTRLLVL.

The chain has TRBV6-5 and TRBJ2-3; 10 nucleotides match TRBD1. After removal of 4 bases from V and 4 bases from J, the junction contained 5 bases not matched to a gene. Germline assignment: CDR1 MNHEY and CDR2 SVGAGI. The CDR3 is made up of 15 amino acids. The DNA for the CDR3 is TGTGCCAGCAGTTCGGGACAGGGGATGGCAGATACGCAGTATTTT. Residues: CASSSGQGMADTQYF.

The chain couples TRBV7-9 to TRBJ2-3; the D gene is possibly TRBD2 (6 bases). CDR1 is SEHNR and CDR2 is FQNEAQ in the germline V gene (reference sequence). The germline V and J ends were trimmed by 8 bases and 2 bases, with 11 bases remaining between them. The CDR3 is 13 amino acids. Written as DNA, the CDR3 is TGTGCCAGCGGCCCACTAGCCACAGATACGCAGTATTTT. It is translated as CASGPLATDTQYF.

As concerns this clonotype: This may arise from a read error, as a much more abundant clone is one base away. The rearrangement uses TRBV7-9 and TRBJ2-5, with D possibly being TRBD1 (6 bases). Germline loops: CDR1 SEHNR, CDR2 FQNEAQ (reference sequence). CDR3 size: 18 residues. The CDR3 spells CASSLGARRGRGQGTQYF. The DNA of the CDR3 is TGTGCCAGCAGCTTAGGGGCCCGCAGGGGTCGGGGCCAAGGGACCCAGTACTTC. The full variable domain, completed using reference TRBV7-9 and TRBJ2-5, is DTGVSQNPRHKITKRGQNVTFRCDPISEHNRLYWYRQTLGQGPEFLTYFQNEAQLEKSRLLSDRFSAERPKGSFSTLEIQRTEQGDSAMYLCASSLGARRGRGQGTQYFGPGTRLLVL.

This clonotype occurred a few times. The CDR3 spells CASSFVDNSPLHF. The CDR3 DNA reads as TGTGCCAGCAGCTTTGTGGACAATTCACCCCTCCACTTT. The V call is TRBV7-9, the J call TRBJ1-6; D remains unclear. Germline-derived CDR1 and CDR2 are SEHNR and FQNEAQ (reference sequence). Deletions cut 3 bases from V and 7 bases from J, with 7 bases between. This CDR3 has 13 residues. The entire variable domain, with the rest obtained from reference TRBV7-9 and TRBJ1-6, is as follows: DTGVSQNPRHKITKRGQNVTFRCDPISEHNRLYWYRQTLGQGPEFLTYFQNEAQLEKSRLLSDRFSAERPKGSFSTLEIQRTEQGDSAMYLCASSFVDNSPLHFGNGTRLTVT.

This rearrangement joins TRBV28 to TRBJ1-2; TRBD1 is a possible D gene (5 bases). Germline CDR1 is MDHEN and CDR2 is SYDVKM. The V gene lost 6 bases and the J gene lost 4 bases, with 12 bases spanning the gap. This CDR3 contains 13 residues. DNA for the CDR3: TGTGCCAGCAGGGTGGGGCAGGGCTATGGCTACACCTTC. Translation: CASRVGQGYGYTF.

In this sample, this clonotype turned up a few times. The chain has TRBV7-2 and TRBJ2-3; 9 bases are shared with TRBD2. The germline V gene encodes CDR1 SGHTA and CDR2 FQGNSA. J gave up 5 bases and V 1 base, and 7 bases lay outside the gene matches. The CDR3 loop spans 16 amino acids. This CDR3 is CASSLVAGGLGDTQYF. The CDR3 DNA is TGTGCCAGCAGCTTAGTTGCGGGGGGGCTGGGAGATACGCAGTATTTT.

This clonotype was counted at least ten times. CDR3 DNA: TGTGCCAGCAGCTTAATGGGCGGGGTACTGCCAGATACGCAGTATTTT. Amino acid sequence: CASSLMGGVLPDTQYF. The chain carries TRBV7-6 and TRBJ2-3; D may be TRBD2 (6 bases). Germline-derived CDR1 and CDR2 are SGHVS and FNYEAQ. The CDR3 loop spans 16 amino acids. V was trimmed by 2 bases and J by 4 bases, leaving 16 bases between them.

This clonotype was observed many times. The chain recombines TRBV18 with TRBJ1-1; 7 positions agree with TRBD1. With V trimmed by 6 bases and J by 5 bases, 6 bases remained unmatched. The CDR3 runs 13 residues. In germline, CDR1 is KGHSH, CDR2 LQKENI. In nucleotides, the CDR3 is TGTGCCAGCTCCCGGGGACAGAGAACTGAAGCTTTCTTT. It translates to CASSRGQRTEAFF.

This clonotype was counted a single time. The chain couples TRBV6-5 to TRBJ1-3; D call uncertain. Trimming removed 6 bases from V and 0 bases from J, with 18 bases in between. The CDR3 runs 17 residues. Germline loops: CDR1 MNHEY, CDR2 SVGAGI. The CDR3 spells CASSRLRRPYSGNTIYF. CDR3 coding DNA: TGTGCCAGCAGCCGCCTACGTAGGCCGTACTCTGGAAACACCATATATTTT.

This clonotype was detected a few times. The genes are TRBV14 and TRBJ1-6; D is ambiguous. Germline V lookup: CDR1 SGHDN, CDR2 FVKESK. Deletions cut 4 bases from V and 12 bases from J, with 16 bases between. The CDR3 consists of 14 residues. CDR3 nucleotide sequence: TGTGCCAGCAGCCTCGGGCCCGGCCTTTTACCCCTCCACTTT. Residues: CASSLGPGLLPLHF.

The chain employs TRBV7-9 and TRBJ1-1, with 7 bases lining up with TRBD1. Trimming at V came to 6 bases and at J to 0 bases, leaving 1 base not matched to a gene. This CDR3 region has 13 residues. From germline, CDR1 is SEHNR and CDR2 FQNEAQ (reference sequence). CDR3 sequence (DNA): TGTGCCAGCAGAACAGGGGTGAACACTGAAGCTTTCTTT. This translates into CASRTGVNTEAFF.

Notes on this clonotype: One end of the junction fails to match germline, which may point to a read error. This chain uses TRBV7-7 with TRBJ2-3; D assignment may be TRBD1 or TRBD2 (5 bases each). Germline V lookup: CDR1 SSHAT, CDR2 FNYEAQ (reference sequence). This CDR3 has 15 amino acids. CDR3 sequence (DNA): TGTGCTAGCAGCTCCTTGGGACCATACACAGATACGCAGTATTTT. It yields the protein CASSSLGPYTDTQYF.

This sequence joins TRBV5-1 and TRBJ2-3; D is perhaps TRBD2 (5 bases). CDR3 size: 14 residues. Trimming removed 6 bases at V and 5 bases at J, with 16 bases between. Per the germline V gene, CDR1 is SGHRS and CDR2 is YFSETQ. The CDR3 here is CASNEGSVGDTQYF. DNA for the CDR3: TGCGCCAGCAATGAGGGTAGCGTAGGAGATACGCAGTATTTT.

The genes are TRBV6-1 and TRBJ2-1, with a possible D match to TRBD1 (5 bases). This CDR3 has 17 residues. V gave up 6 bases and J gave up 0 bases, with 18 bases separating them. Germline CDR1 reads MNHNS; CDR2 reads SASEGT. The CDR3 spells CASSPGQVLVSYNEQFF. CDR3 nucleotide sequence: TGTGCCAGCAGCCCCGGACAAGTACTCGTCTCCTACAATGAGCAGTTCTTC.

Ten or more counts support this clonotype. The CDR3 region has the DNA TGTGCCAGCAGCTTACTCAGGCTAGCTAGCGGGGAGCTGTTTTTT. This sequence encodes CASSLLRLASGELFF. This chain links TRBV7-2 with TRBJ2-2; perhaps TRBD2 as D (5 bases). Germline CDR1 is SGHTA and CDR2 is FQGNSA. The CDR3 sequence is 15 residues long. The ends were cut back, 2 bases at V and 7 bases at J, with 14 bases in the middle.